The T cell receptor beta chain described here comes from a study of a mutant IDH1 vaccine in newly diagnosed glioma. Study details: Previous treatment comprised radiotherapy, temozolomide, or both, mostly both. Study-wide points: Pseudoprogression seemed unlinked to shifts in top peripheral T cell clonotypes. Among all patients, vaccine-induced immune responses occurred in over 80%.

The time point: baseline, week 1 (first vaccination visit). As for treatment: pre-vaccination baseline after standard-of-care therapy. On this clone itself: Its antigen is as yet unknown.

This table comes from immunoSEQ multiplex PCR, and its TCRdb copy is limited to in-frame clones, with some not included. The sample lists about 96,000 clones, roughly 77% seen once, with roughly 7% in the top ten. This sequence originates from a man in his forties with glioma. Material: PBMCs, obtained from a glioma patient treated with radiotherapy, temozolomide or both.

The CDR3 coding sequence is TGTGCCAGCAGCTTAGAGGGAGGGCTTGGCTATGGCTACACCTTC. Translated, it gives CASSLEGGLGYGYTF. The chain recombines TRBV7-2 with TRBJ1-2; D is unclear. The germline gives CDR1 SGHTA, CDR2 FQGNSA. The CDR3 has 15 amino acids. V dropped 1 base and J dropped 4 bases, with 13 bases sitting between them. Using reference TRBV7-2 and TRBJ1-2 for the parts outside the CDR3, the full variable domain is GAGVSQSPSNKVTEKGKDVELRCDPISGHTALYWYRQSLGQGLEFLIYFQGNSAPDKSGLPSDRFSAERTGGSVSTLTIQRTQQEDSAVYLCASSLEGGLGYGYTFGSGTRLTVV.